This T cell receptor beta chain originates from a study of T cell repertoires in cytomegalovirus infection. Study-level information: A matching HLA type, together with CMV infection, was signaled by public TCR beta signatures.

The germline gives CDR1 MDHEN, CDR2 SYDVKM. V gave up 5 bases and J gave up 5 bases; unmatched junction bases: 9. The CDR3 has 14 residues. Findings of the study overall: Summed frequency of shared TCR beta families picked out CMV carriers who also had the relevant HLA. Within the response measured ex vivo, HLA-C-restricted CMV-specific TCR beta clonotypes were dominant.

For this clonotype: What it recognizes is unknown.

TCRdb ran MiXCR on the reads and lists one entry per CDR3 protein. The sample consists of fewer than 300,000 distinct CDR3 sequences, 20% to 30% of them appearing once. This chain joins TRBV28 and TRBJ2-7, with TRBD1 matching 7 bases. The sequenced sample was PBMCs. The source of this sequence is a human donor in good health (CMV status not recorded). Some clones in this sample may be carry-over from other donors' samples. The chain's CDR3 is CASSLLGQSHEQYF. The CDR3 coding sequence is TGTGCCAGCAGTCTCTTGGGACAGTCCCACGAGCAGTACTTC.